This T cell receptor (beta chain) comes out of a study of T-cell reconstitution after alpha-beta-depleted transplantation in children. A TCRbeta library incorporating unique molecular identifiers was prepared. TCRdb re-analysed the PCR reads in MiXCR, keeping a single row per CDR3 protein. Here the sample spans around 200,000 distinct CDR3 sequences, 7% to 9% being singletons. The J segment lost 4 bases and the V segment lost 5 bases, leaving 3 bases of the junction unmatched. The CDR3 contains 13 residues. Germline V gives CDR1 SGHTA, CDR2 FQGTGA. The chain employs TRBV7-3 and TRBJ1-1; 8 bases are a match to TRBD1. Source: PBMCs, mostly from graft donor cells, taken 360 days after TCRalphabeta/CD19-depleted stem cell transplant. This receptor was identified in a male patient under 10 years old who had a stem cell transplant for acute myeloid leukemia, so the T cells may come from the graft donor. The CDR3 reads CASSKTGGTEAFF. DNA for the CDR3: TGTGCCAGCAGCAAAACAGGGGGCACTGAAGCTTTCTTT.